The clone carrying this T cell receptor beta chain was seen ten or more times. The antigen is undetermined. The sample is drawn from a study of Graves' ophthalmopathy and Graves' hyperthyroidism. At the level of the study: Specimen type is peripheral blood, obtained at initial diagnosis before any treatment. Study-wide points: Most clonotypes expanded in thyroid above 0.001 frequency were present in blood too.

The sequenced template was RNA, covering the TCR beta CDR3 region. RT-PCR with HTBI primers came first, then second-round multiplex PCR. TCRdb used MiXCR to reprocess the multiplex PCR reads, holding one entry per CDR3 protein. The sample has 300,000 to 500,000 distinct CDR3 sequences, 15% to 17% seen once. Hyperthyroidism patients, aged 18 to 65, were newly diagnosed, under 2 months' duration. The ends were cut back, 6 bases at V and 5 bases at J, with 13 bases in the middle. The CDR3 totals 12 residues. The V gene's germline CDR1 is DFQATT and CDR2 SNEGSKA (reference sequence). The chain combines TRBV20-1 with TRBJ1-1; no clear D. This receptor was obtained from a woman in her late teens or twenties with stable Graves' hyperthyroidism. Sequences were obtained from peripheral blood. The DNA of the CDR3 is TGCAGTGCCCCAATCGGCGGGACTGAAGCTTTCTTT. It translates to CSAPIGGTEAFF.